The present T cell receptor beta chain was sequenced within a study of T cells in Graves' hyperthyroidism and ophthalmopathy. Study observations and caveats: Most thyroid clonotypes that were expanded above 0.001 also turned up in blood.

This clonotype appeared a few times. Its antigen remains unknown. The CDR3 covers 14 residues. The ends were cut back, 9 bases at V and 1 base at J, with 13 bases in the middle. TCR beta CDR3 region amplification was performed from RNA transcripts. The primer set for the first-round RT-PCR of the TCR CDR3 was HTBI. TCRdb passed the multiplex PCR reads through MiXCR, listing each CDR3 protein once. The sample carries a few hundred thousand distinct CDR3 sequences, around 14% recorded once. The sample taken for sequencing was blood. The receptor was derived from a woman aged 30 to 39 with Graves' hyperthyroidism. The chain carries TRBV12-3 or TRBV12-4 and TRBJ1-3; weak D call: TRBD1 (6 bases). The CDR3 nucleotides are TGTGCCAGTGACAGGTCGGTTTCTGGAAACACCATATATTTT. Its protein is CASDRSVSGNTIYF.